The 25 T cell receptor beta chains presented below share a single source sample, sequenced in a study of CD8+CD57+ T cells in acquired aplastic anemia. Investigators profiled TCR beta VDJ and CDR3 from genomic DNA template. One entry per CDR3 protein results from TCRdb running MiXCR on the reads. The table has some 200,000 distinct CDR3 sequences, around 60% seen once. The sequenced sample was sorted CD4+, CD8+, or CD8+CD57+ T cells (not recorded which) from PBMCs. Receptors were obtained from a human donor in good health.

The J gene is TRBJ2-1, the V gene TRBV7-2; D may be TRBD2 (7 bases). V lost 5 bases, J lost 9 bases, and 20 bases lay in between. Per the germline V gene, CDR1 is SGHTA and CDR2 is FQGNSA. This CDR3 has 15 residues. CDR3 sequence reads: CASSRIGGGPTEQFF. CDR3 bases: TGTGCCAGCAGCCGAATAGGGGGGGGGCCCACTGAGCAGTTCTTC.

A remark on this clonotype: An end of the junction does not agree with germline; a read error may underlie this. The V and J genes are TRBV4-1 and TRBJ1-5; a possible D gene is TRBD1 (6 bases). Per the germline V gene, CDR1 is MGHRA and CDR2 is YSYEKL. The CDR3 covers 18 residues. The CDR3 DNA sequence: TGCGCCAGCGGCCAAATGGTACAGGGCCCTACTGGGAATCAGCCCCAGCATTTT. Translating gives CASGQMVQGPTGNQPQHF.

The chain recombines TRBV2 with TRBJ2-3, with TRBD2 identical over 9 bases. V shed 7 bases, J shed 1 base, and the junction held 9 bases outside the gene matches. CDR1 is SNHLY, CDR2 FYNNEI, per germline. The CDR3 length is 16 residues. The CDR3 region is CASKYGGGAGTDTQYF. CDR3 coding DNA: TGTGCCAGCAAGTATGGCGGGGGGGCAGGCACAGATACGCAGTATTTT.

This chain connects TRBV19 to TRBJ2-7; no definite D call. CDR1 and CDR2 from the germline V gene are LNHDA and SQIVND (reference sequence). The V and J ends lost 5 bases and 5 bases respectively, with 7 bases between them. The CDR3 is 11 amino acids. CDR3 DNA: TGTGCCAGTAGTCACGAGAACGAGCAGTACTTC. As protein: CASSHENEQYF.

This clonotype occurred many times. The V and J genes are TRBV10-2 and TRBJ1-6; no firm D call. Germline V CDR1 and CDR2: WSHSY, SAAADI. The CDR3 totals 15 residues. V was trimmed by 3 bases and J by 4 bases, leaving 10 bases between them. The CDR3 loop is CASSDPIDYNSPLHF. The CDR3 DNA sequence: TGCGCCAGCAGTGATCCCATAGATTATAATTCACCCCTCCACTTT.

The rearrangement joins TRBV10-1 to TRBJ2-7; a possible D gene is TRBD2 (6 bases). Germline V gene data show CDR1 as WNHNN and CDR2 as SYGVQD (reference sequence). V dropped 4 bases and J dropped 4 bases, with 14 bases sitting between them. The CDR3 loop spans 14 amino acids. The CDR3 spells CASSGGIPPYEQYF. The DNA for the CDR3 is TGCGCCAGCAGTGGCGGGATACCGCCTTACGAGCAGTACTTC.

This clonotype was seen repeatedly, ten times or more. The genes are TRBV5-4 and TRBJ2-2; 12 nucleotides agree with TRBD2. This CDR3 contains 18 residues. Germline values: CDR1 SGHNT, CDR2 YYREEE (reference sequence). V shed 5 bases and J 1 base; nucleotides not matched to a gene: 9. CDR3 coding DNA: TGTGCCAGCAGATTGACTAGCGGGGGCCAACAGAACACCGGGGAGCTGTTTTTT. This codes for CASRLTSGGQQNTGELFF.

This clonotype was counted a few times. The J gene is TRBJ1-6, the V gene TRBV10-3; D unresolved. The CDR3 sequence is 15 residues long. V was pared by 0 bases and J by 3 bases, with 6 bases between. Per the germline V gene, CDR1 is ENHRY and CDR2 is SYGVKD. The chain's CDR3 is CAISESRDYNSPLHF. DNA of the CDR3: TGTGCCATCAGTGAGTCAAGGGACTATAATTCACCCCTCCACTTT.

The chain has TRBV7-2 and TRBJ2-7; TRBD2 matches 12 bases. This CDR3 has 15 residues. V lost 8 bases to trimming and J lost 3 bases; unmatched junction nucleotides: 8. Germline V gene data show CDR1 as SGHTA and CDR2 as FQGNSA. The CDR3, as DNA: TGTGCCAGCGCGAGGACTAGCGGGGAGAACTACGAGCAGTACTTC. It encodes CASARTSGENYEQYF. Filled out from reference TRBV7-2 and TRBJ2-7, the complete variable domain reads GAGVSQSPSNKVTEKGKDVELRCDPISGHTALYWYRQSLGQGLEFLIYFQGNSAPDKSGLPSDRFSAERTGGSVSTLTIQRTQQEDSAVYLCASARTSGENYEQYFGPGTRLTVT.

The CDR3 sequence is CASREGQGFYEQYF. The CDR3 DNA reads TGTGCCAGCAGGGAGGGACAGGGTTTTTACGAGCAGTACTTC. V is TRBV25-1 and J is TRBJ2-7; 9 positions match TRBD1. CDR1 and CDR2 from the germline V gene are MGHDK and SYGVNS. The ends lost 6 bases at V and 4 bases at J; junction bases unmatched: 7. The CDR3 runs 14 residues.

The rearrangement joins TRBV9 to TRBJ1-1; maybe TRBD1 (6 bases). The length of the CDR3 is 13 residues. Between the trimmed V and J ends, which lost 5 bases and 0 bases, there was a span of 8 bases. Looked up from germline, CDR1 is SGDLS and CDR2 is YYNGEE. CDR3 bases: TGTGCCAGCAGTGACAGGATGAACACTGAAGCTTTCTTT. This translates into CASSDRMNTEAFF.

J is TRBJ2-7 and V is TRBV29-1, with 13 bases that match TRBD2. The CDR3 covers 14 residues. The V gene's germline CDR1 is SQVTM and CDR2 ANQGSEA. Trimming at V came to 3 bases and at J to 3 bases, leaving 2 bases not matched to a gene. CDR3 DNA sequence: TGCAGCGTTGATGGGACTAGCGGGATCTACGAGCAGTACTTC. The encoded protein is CSVDGTSGIYEQYF.

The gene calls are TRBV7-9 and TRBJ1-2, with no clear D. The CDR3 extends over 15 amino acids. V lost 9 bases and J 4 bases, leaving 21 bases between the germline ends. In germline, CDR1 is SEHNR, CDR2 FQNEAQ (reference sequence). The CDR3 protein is CARSNKKPGLYGYTF. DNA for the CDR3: TGTGCCAGGTCGAATAAAAAGCCCGGCCTCTATGGCTACACCTTC.

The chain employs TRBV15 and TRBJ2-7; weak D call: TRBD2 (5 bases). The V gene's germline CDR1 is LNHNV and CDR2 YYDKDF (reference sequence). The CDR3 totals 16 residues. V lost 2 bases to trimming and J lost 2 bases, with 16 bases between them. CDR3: CATSRPGGPLPYEQYF. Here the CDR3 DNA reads TGTGCCACCAGCAGACCGGGCGGGCCCCTTCCCTACGAGCAGTACTTC.

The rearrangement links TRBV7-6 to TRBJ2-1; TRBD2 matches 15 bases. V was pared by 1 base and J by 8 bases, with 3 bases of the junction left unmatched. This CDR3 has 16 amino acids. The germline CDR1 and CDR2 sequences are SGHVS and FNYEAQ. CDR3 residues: CASSLGTSGGADEQFF. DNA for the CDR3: TGTGCCAGCAGCTTAGGGACTAGCGGGGGGGCCGATGAGCAGTTCTTC.

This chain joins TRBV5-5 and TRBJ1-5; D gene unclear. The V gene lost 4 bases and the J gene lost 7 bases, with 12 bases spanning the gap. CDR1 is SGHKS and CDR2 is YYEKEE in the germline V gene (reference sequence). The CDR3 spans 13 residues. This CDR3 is CASSPLERQPQHF. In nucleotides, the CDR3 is TGTGCCAGCAGCCCCCTTGAGAGACAGCCCCAGCATTTT.

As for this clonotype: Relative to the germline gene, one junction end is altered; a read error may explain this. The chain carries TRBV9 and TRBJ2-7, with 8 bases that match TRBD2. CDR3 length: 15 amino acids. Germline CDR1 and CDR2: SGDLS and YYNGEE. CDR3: CASTSGAGGPYERYF. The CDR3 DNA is TGTGCCAGCACCTCAGGGGCGGGGGGCCCGTACGAGCGGTACTTC.

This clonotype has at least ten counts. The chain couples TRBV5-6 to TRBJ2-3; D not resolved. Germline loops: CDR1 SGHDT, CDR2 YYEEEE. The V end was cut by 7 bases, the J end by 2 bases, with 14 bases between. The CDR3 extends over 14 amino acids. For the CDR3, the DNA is TGTGCCAGCTACTTTATGGACGACACAGATACGCAGTATTTT. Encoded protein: CASYFMDDTDTQYF.

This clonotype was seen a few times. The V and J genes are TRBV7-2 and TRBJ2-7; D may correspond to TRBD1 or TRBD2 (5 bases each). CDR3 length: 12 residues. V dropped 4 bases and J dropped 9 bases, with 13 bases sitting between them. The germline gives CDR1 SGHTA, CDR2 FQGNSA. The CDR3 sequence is CASSSRGRGQYF. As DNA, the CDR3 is TGTGCCAGCAGCTCGAGGGGAAGAGGGCAGTACTTC.

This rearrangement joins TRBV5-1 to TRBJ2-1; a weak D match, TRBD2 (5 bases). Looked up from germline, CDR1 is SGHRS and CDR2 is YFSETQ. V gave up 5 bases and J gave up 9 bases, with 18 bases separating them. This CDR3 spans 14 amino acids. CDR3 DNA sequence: TGCGCCAGCAGGGAAGCGGCGATCCCTCTTGAGCAGTTCTTC. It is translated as CASREAAIPLEQFF.

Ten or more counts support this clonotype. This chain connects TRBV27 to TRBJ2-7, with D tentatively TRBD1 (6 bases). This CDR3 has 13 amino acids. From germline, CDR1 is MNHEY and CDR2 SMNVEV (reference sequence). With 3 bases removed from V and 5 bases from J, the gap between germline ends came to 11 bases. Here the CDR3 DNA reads TGTGCCAGCAGTTTCCCAGGGGCGAACGAGCAGTACTTC. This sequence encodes CASSFPGANEQYF.

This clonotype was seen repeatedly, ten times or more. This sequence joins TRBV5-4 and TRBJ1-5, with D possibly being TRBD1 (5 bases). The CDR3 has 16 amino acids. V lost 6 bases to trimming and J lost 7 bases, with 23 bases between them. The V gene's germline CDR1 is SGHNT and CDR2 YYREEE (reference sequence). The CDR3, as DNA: TGTGCCAGCATCAATACGGACATGGAGGTATACCAGCCCCAGCATTTT. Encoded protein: CASINTDMEVYQPQHF.

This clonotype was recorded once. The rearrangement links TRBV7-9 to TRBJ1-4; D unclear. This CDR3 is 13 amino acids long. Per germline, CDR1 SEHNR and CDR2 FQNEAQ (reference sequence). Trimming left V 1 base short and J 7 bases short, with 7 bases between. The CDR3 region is CASSLDRTEKLFF. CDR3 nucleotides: TGTGCCAGCAGCTTAGACCGGACTGAAAAACTGTTTTTT.

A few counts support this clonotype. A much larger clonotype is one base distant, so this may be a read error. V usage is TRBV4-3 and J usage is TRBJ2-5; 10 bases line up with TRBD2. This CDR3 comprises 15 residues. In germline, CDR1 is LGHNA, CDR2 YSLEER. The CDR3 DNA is TGCGCCAGCAGCTTTAGCGGGGGGCACCAAGAGACCCAGCACTTC. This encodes CASSFSGGHQETQHF.

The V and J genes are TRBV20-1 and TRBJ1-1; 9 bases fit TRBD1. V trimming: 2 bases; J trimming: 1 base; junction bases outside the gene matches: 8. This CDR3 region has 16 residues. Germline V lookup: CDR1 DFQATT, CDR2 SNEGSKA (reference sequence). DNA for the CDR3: TGCAGTGCTAGAAATCCTCGGACAGGGGAGAACACTGAAGCTTTCTTT. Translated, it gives CSARNPRTGENTEAFF.